The sequence of this T cell receptor beta chain was determined in a study of blood T cell repertoires in COVID-19 (dated by TCRdb to 2019 to 2021). In the study overall: Samples covering the acute and convalescent phases of COVID-19 were provided by collaborators in the United States, Italy and Spain. The samples were drawn from the first 160 participants of the ongoing ImmuneRACE study and from 1,254 subjects provided by 6 global collaborators. The dataset comprised deeply sampled blood TCRbeta repertoires from subjects exposed to, actively infected with, or recovered from COVID-19. The repertoires were released in a freely available public database meant as a resource for research on the immune response to SARS-CoV-2. Where available, HLA class I and class II types were taken from metadata supplied by the sample provider and were not determined by assay-based typing. The material from the prospective study consisted of cDNA or gDNA derived from T cells, B-cell-depleted T cells, or PBMCs. The sample metadata nearly always contained a de-identified subject ID, COVID-19 status, age in years and sex.

Whole blood was collected in K2EDTA tubes by collaborating institutions according to the institutions' own protocols. For TCRbeta analysis, collaborators shipped samples as frozen whole blood, isolated PBMCs, or DNA extracted from either of those sample types. The immunoSEQ Assay, a bias-controlled multiplex PCR, was used to amplify TCRbeta CDR3 regions from genomic DNA. The source study handled its data this way. The number of nucleated cells in each sample was estimated by amplification of reference gene primers within the assay. To quantify the absolute abundance of each unique TCRbeta CDR3 rearrangement, sequence reads were collapsed and filtered. For each sample, productive Simpson clonality was calculated by taking the square root of Simpson's diversity index across productive rearrangements. Imported from immuneACCESS, the table was reduced by TCRdb to in-frame sequences with V and J called. These copies leave out some clones; in studies compared against another copy, an unresolved V gene accounts for under half, and the cause of the remainder is not known. That table gives V, J and clone size, and the DNA gave D and trimming. Present in this sample are some 180,000 clones, 84% of which were seen just once. The ten largest clones add up to roughly 6.8% of the sample.

With respect to this clone: No cognate antigen has been identified for it. No qualities accompany the bases; no much larger clone lies one base away.

General findings and caveats noted by the study authors: How much clinical and demographic metadata was included differed by source and by participant, and the metadata was provided uncurated.

The material sequenced was peripheral blood. The receptor comes from a human donor in a cohort sampled during active COVID-19.

The base sequence is TGTGCCTGGAGGAGGGAAACTAATGAAAAACTGTTTTTT. This yields the protein CAWRRETNEKLFF. The V gene is TRBV30 and the J gene is TRBJ1-4; there is no confident call for the D gene. V loses 3 bases, J loses 1 base, and the germline ends lie 6 bases apart. Based on the germline V gene (reference sequence), the CDR1 and CDR2 sequences are GTSNPN and SVGIG. From its cysteine to its phenylalanine, the CDR3 spans 13 amino acids. Only CDR3 DNA is held: 39 bases, read in frame from base 1.